Shown below are 2 T cell receptor beta chains from a single sample sequenced in a study of control samples from healthy donors and cancer patients. Assay: immunoSEQ multiplex PCR; the TCRdb copy retains only in-frame clones and omits some. This table has about 140,000 clones, roughly 92% appearing once. The sequenced sample was blood. The origin of the receptors is a man between 25 and 39 years old in good health.

The rearrangement uses TRBV5-4 and TRBJ2-3; TRBD2 might be the D (5 bases). V lost 0 bases to trimming and J lost 1 base, with 9 bases between them. There are 15 residues in the CDR3. The germline gives CDR1 SGHNT, CDR2 YYREEE (reference sequence). The CDR3 sequence: CASSLVAGRTDTQYF. As DNA, the CDR3 is TGTGCCAGCAGCTTGGTTGCGGGCCGCACAGATACGCAGTATTTT.

The V gene is TRBV28, the J gene TRBJ2-4; a possible D gene is TRBD1 (6 bases). V lost 3 bases to trimming and J lost 6 bases, with 15 bases between them. Germline V CDR1 and CDR2: MDHEN, SYDVKM. The CDR3 consists of 15 residues. Written as DNA, the CDR3 is TGTGCCAGCAGTTTCTGGTCAGGGGCGGGAAACATTCAGTACTTC. This gives the protein CASSFWSGAGNIQYF.